Below, 15 T cell receptor beta chains from the same sample are listed, as sequenced in a study of shared clonotypes between healthy human individuals. Assay used: immunoSEQ multiplex PCR; TCRdb lists only in-frame clones, some missing. The data hold some 1,100,000 clones, with 75% to 80% observed a single time. The sequencing sample was made of memory CD4+ T cells from PBMCs. This sample's subset: CD45RA-negative fraction. These receptors came from a man aged 18 to 29 in good health. Some clones in this sample may be carry-over from other donors' samples.

The chain employs TRBV4-1 and TRBJ2-3; possibly TRBD1 for D (5 bases). The CDR3 loop spans 16 amino acids. CDR1 MGHRA and CDR2 YSYEKL come from the germline V gene. V gave up 4 bases and J gave up 6 bases, with 20 bases separating them. The CDR3 DNA is TGCGCCAGCAGCCTCCCCCTGGGAAGGGGCGAGGATACGCAGTATTTT. Translation: CASSLPLGRGEDTQYF.

The rearrangement links TRBV2 to TRBJ1-2; 7 bases are shared with TRBD1. The V segment lost 10 bases and the J segment 7 bases; nucleotides outside the gene matches: 12. CDR3 length equals 13 residues. The V gene's germline CDR1 is SNHLY and CDR2 FYNNEI. As DNA, the CDR3 is TGTGCCAACAGGGGCCTAACAGGGAGTGGCTACACCTTC. This gives the protein CANRGLTGSGYTF.

This chain joins TRBV7-8 and TRBJ1-3; D ambiguous. The CDR3 runs 17 residues. Trimming removed 1 base at V and 0 bases at J, with 13 bases between. Germline-derived CDR1 and CDR2 are SGHVS and FQNEAQ. In DNA form, the CDR3 reads TGTGCCAGCAGCTTAGGGGCAACAGCGTACTCTGGAAACACCATATATTTT. Its translation: CASSLGATAYSGNTIYF. Full variable domain (missing parts from reference TRBV7-8 and TRBJ1-3): GAGVSQSPRYKVAKRGQDVALRCDPISGHVSLFWYQQALGQGPEFLTYFQNEAQLDKSGLPSDRFFAERPEGSVSTLKIQRTQQEDSAVYLCASSLGATAYSGNTIYFGEGSWLTVV.

The gene calls are TRBV29-1 and TRBJ2-1, with a tentative D call TRBD2 (6 bases). V lost 7 bases, J lost 8 bases, and 15 bases lay in between. The V gene's germline CDR1 is SQVTM and CDR2 ANQGSEA. CDR3 length equals 12 residues. The CDR3 loop reads CSAVRLVYEQFF. CDR3 DNA sequence: TGCAGCGCGGTAAGACTAGTATATGAGCAGTTCTTC.

The J gene is TRBJ2-7, the V gene TRBV29-1, with TRBD1 matching over 10 bases. The CDR3 consists of 12 residues. V gave up 6 bases and J gave up 3 bases; unmatched junction bases: 2. Germline V gene sequence: CDR1 SQVTM, CDR2 ANQGSEA. DNA for the CDR3: TGCAGCGTCGGGACAGGGGTCTACGAGCAGTACTTC. The encoded protein is CSVGTGVYEQYF.

The chain recombines TRBV4-2 with TRBJ2-7, with 8 bases fitting TRBD1. The CDR3 length is 16 residues. Germline V gene lookup returns CDR1 LGHNA and CDR2 YNFKEQ. V shed 0 bases, J shed 2 bases, and the junction held 6 bases outside the gene matches. CDR3 coding DNA: TGTGCCAGCAGCCAAGATCTAGGACAGGGTACCTACGAGCAGTACTTC. It specifies CASSQDLGQGTYEQYF.

The rearrangement links TRBV5-1 to TRBJ2-1, with 10 bases matching TRBD2. CDR3 length equals 15 residues. Losses at the gene ends were 7 bases for V and 5 bases for J; bases not matched to a gene: 9. The V gene's germline CDR1 is SGHRS and CDR2 YFSETQ. CDR3: CASLAGERGNNEQFF. CDR3 DNA: TGCGCCAGCCTAGCGGGAGAGAGGGGAAACAATGAGCAGTTCTTC.

J is TRBJ2-6 and V is TRBV2; D call uncertain. V lost 7 bases, J lost 4 bases, and 17 bases lay in between. The CDR3 sequence is 16 residues long. Germline values: CDR1 SNHLY, CDR2 FYNNEI. The chain's CDR3 is CASTSLGPSGANVLTF. The CDR3 DNA reads TGTGCCAGCACCTCTTTAGGTCCCTCCGGGGCCAACGTCCTGACTTTC.

A single count supports this clone. CDR3 sequence: CASSFLGSVGTGELFF. The CDR3 coding sequence is TGTGCCAGCAGCTTTCTCGGGAGTGTAGGCACCGGGGAGCTGTTTTTT. The chain uses TRBV11-2 and TRBJ2-2; maybe TRBD2 (6 bases). The V and J ends lost 3 bases and 4 bases respectively, with 15 bases between them. Germline CDR1 and CDR2: SGHAT and FQNNGV. The CDR3 runs 16 residues.

The chain links TRBV9 to TRBJ1-3; the D is unclear. The germline V and J ends were trimmed by 5 bases and 0 bases, with 12 bases remaining between them. Per germline, CDR1 SGDLS and CDR2 YYNGEE. The CDR3 runs to 15 residues. As DNA, the CDR3 is TGTGCCAGCAGTCCCCAACCGATCTCTGGAAACACCATATATTTT. It codes for CASSPQPISGNTIYF.

In its sample, this clone was seen a few times. This sequence joins TRBV10-3 and TRBJ2-2; D is undetermined. Germline V CDR1 and CDR2: ENHRY, SYGVKD. Trimming stripped 2 bases from V and 3 bases from J, with 13 bases between. CDR3 length equals 16 residues. The CDR3 sequence: CAISEPRVSDTGELFF. Here the CDR3 DNA reads TGTGCCATCAGTGAGCCCAGAGTGTCGGACACCGGGGAGCTGTTTTTT.

The chain is built from TRBV10-3 and TRBJ1-2; TRBD1 is a possible D gene (6 bases). Trimming left V 3 bases short and J 0 bases short, with 14 bases between. CDR1 and CDR2 from the germline V gene are ENHRY and SYGVKD. The CDR3 length is 16 residues. The DNA for the CDR3 is TGTGCCATCAGTGAATCCCCCCGGACAGCTAACTATGGCTACACCTTC. Translation gives CAISESPRTANYGYTF.

V usage is TRBV19 and J usage is TRBJ1-2, with D hard to call. V shed 3 bases and J shed 6 bases, with 8 bases lying between them. The germline V gene encodes CDR1 LNHDA and CDR2 SQIVND (reference sequence). This CDR3 comprises 12 residues. The CDR3 loop is CASSIYPHGYTF. In DNA form, the CDR3 reads TGTGCCAGTAGTATTTATCCCCATGGCTACACCTTC.

In this sample, this clone turned up once. The rearrangement uses TRBV14 and TRBJ2-7; TRBD2 agrees at 8 bases. Germline assignment: CDR1 SGHDN and CDR2 FVKESK. Trimming cost V 6 bases and J 4 bases; bases outside gene matches: 8. This CDR3 has 14 amino acids. For the CDR3, the DNA is TGTGCCAGCAGGACAGCGGGAGAAGGGTACGAGCAGTACTTC. Translation: CASRTAGEGYEQYF.

The chain is built from TRBV18 and TRBJ2-7; D is unclear. Germline V lookup: CDR1 KGHSH, CDR2 LQKENI. Trimming cost V 4 bases and J 4 bases, with 8 bases left between them. The length of the CDR3 is 12 residues. The CDR3 region is CASSRAVYEQYF. In DNA, the CDR3 is TGTGCCAGCTCACGAGCCGTGTACGAGCAGTACTTC.